This is a list of T cell receptor beta chains from one sample in a study of cytomegalovirus exposure and HLA in healthy donors. Produced via immunoSEQ multiplex PCR; TCRdb's table is partial and in-frame only. In the table there are 100,000 or so clones, 85% of which are singletons. Specimen: PBMCs. The receptor source for this set is a man aged 18-30 years in good health and CMV-seropositive. Both conserved end residues are part of each CDR3. Each record gives: D gene, J gene, V gene, clone size, CDR3 DNA, CDR3 protein. D genes are given only for firm matches. Size is omitted from some rows. Given values are once, few, many or a class for expanded clones.

TRBD1 TRBJ1-1 TRBV19 few TGTGCCAGTAGTTCGGGACAGGGGTTGCGCACTGAAGCTTTCTTT CASSSGQGLRTEAFF
TRBD1 TRBJ2-3 TRBV6-6 . TGTGCCAGCAGTCCCCAGGGGGTTTCTAGCACAGATACGCAGTATTTT CASSPQGVSSTDTQYF
TRBD2 TRBJ2-3 TRBV11-2 . TGTGCCAGCAGCCCCCTTAGCGGGAGGGCTCCAGATACGCAGTATTTT CASSPLSGRAPDTQYF
. TRBJ2-2 TRBV6-1 . TGTGCCAGCAGTGAAGGGCCCTACACCGGGGAGCTGTTTTTT CASSEGPYTGELFF
. TRBJ1-4 TRBV6-5 . TGTGCCAGCAGCCTACAGGGCCGTGGTAATGAAAAACTGTTTTTT CASSLQGRGNEKLFF
TRBD2 TRBJ2-2 TRBV5-1 . TGCGCCAGCAGCTTGGCCGAACTAGCGAGCACCGGGGAGCTGTTTTTT CASSLAELASTGELFF
TRBD1 TRBJ1-1 TRBV7-9 . TGTGCCAGCAGCTTAGGGACAGGGTGGGACACTGAAGCTTTCTTT CASSLGTGWDTEAFF
. TRBJ2-3 TRBV5-1 . TGCGCCAGCAGCTCCCGCGGACAGTCCCTCACAGATACGCAGTATTTT CASSSRGQSLTDTQYF
. TRBJ2-2 TRBV2 . TGTGCCAGCAGTGAATCGGCAGGAATTGGGTCCGGGGAGCTGTTTTTT CASSESAGIGSGELFF
TRBD1 TRBJ2-7 TRBV5-1 once TGCGCCAGCAGCTTGGGGACAGGGTTATTGACCTACGAGCAGTACTTC CASSLGTGLLTYEQYF
TRBD2 TRBJ2-7 TRBV7-2 . TGTGCCAGCAGCTTGGCGGGAGGGGGAGAGCAGTACTTC CASSLAGGGEQYF
. TRBJ1-1 TRBV7-9 . TGTGCCAGCAGCCCCCCCGGGACTGAAGCTTTCTTT CASSPPGTEAFF
TRBD1 TRBJ2-7 TRBV19 . TGTGCCAGTAGTGTATCTTGGGGACAGGGCCACGAGCAGTACTTC CASSVSWGQGHEQYF
TRBD2 TRBJ2-2 TRBV11-2 . TGTGCCAGCAGCTTAAGGGCGGGAGTGGGCACCGGGGAGCTGTTTTTT CASSLRAGVGTGELFF
. TRBJ2-3 TRBV5-1 . TGCGCCAGCAGTGTGGCAGGCTCCGAGCCAGATACGCAGTATTTT CASSVAGSEPDTQYF
TRBD2 TRBJ2-5 TRBV5-1 . TGCGCCAGCAGCTTGGGGACTAGCGGGATTCCTGAGACCCAGTACTTC CASSLGTSGIPETQYF
TRBD1 TRBJ1-1 TRBV11-2 . TGTGCCAGCAGCTACGGACAGGGTGAAGCTTTCTTT CASSYGQGEAFF
TRBD1 TRBJ2-7 TRBV18 . TGTGCCAGCGCAGGGGACAGCACTTACTACGAGCAGTACTTC CASAGDSTYYEQYF
. TRBJ1-2 TRBV27 . TGTGCCAGCAGCCCATTTAACCGGGGTAGAGCTAACTATGGCTACACCTTC CASSPFNRGRANYGYTF
. TRBJ2-1 TRBV13 . TGTGCCAGCAGCTTACCCCCTGGGCTACATAATGAGCAGTTCTTC CASSLPPGLHNEQFF
TRBD1 TRBJ1-4 TRBV6-6 . TGTGCCAGCAGTACCCGGGTCGGACAGGGGGAAGAAAAACTGTTTTTT CASSTRVGQGEEKLFF
TRBD1 TRBJ2-7 TRBV6-5 once TGTGCCAGCGGGACAGGGGGATCCGAGCAGTACTTC CASGTGGSEQYF
TRBD2 TRBJ2-4 TRBV19 once TGTGCCAGTAGTACCCGGGAGGGGGCCAAAAACATTCAGTACTTC CASSTREGAKNIQYF
TRBD1 TRBJ1-1 TRBV19 . TGTGCCAGTAGGGACAGGCTGAACACTGAAGCTTTCTTT CASRDRLNTEAFF
. TRBJ2-7 TRBV5-6 . TGTGCCAGCAGTCTCGGGACTGCTGGCGAGCAGTACTTC CASSLGTAGEQYF
TRBD1 TRBJ2-7 TRBV7-9 . TGTGCCAGCAGCTTTAGCGACAGGGGGGTATCCTACGAGCAGTACTTC CASSFSDRGVSYEQYF
TRBD2 TRBJ2-1 TRBV18 . TGTGCCAGCTCACCAGCTAGCGGGAGTTATGGTGAGCAGTTCTTC CASSPASGSYGEQFF
TRBD1 TRBJ1-1 TRBV18 . TGTGCCAGCTCACCCGGGCAGGGGGTGGACACTGAAGCTTTCTTT CASSPGQGVDTEAFF
. TRBJ1-4 TRBV28 . TGTGCCAGCAGTCTATGGACTGATGAAAAACTGTTTTTT CASSLWTDEKLFF
TRBD2 TRBJ2-3 TRBV6-1 . TGTGCCGGCCCCCTGGGGGGGACCTACACAGATACGCAGTATTTT CAGPLGGTYTDTQYF
TRBD1 TRBJ2-1 TRBV4-1 . TGCGCCAGCAGCCGATACCAGGGGGCCGTCAATGAGCAGTTCTTC CASSRYQGAVNEQFF